The 14 T cell receptor beta chains below were found in one sample sequenced in a study of T cell changes during pregnancy in multiple sclerosis. Some clones are missing from TCRdb's copy, which holds only in-frame ones; the method was immunoSEQ multiplex PCR. Altogether over 45,000 clones are present, about 91% being singletons, with the ten largest covering 0.15% to 0.2%. The source was CD4+ T cells from peripheral blood mononuclear cells, collected in the second trimester of pregnancy. The source of these receptors is a female donor with multiple sclerosis, enrolled in a pregnancy study.

The V and J genes are TRBV28 and TRBJ1-2; D gene uncertain. The V end lost 5 bases, the J end lost 0 bases, and 13 bases lay between the germline ends. The CDR3 runs 15 residues. Germline CDR1 is MDHEN and CDR2 is SYDVKM. The CDR3, as DNA: TGTGCCAGCAGTGAGCGAGGCAAGACTAACTATGGCTACACCTTC. It is translated as CASSERGKTNYGYTF.

J is TRBJ2-3 and V is TRBV9, with 7 bases matching TRBD2. Germline trimming cut 4 bases from V and 4 bases from J; bases unmatched to any gene: 6. CDR1 and CDR2 from the germline V gene are SGDLS and YYNGEE. The CDR3 totals 14 residues. CDR3 in DNA: TGTGCCAGCAGCCCCGGGGGGACCGCAGATACGCAGTATTTT. Residues: CASSPGGTADTQYF. The full variable domain, completed using reference TRBV9 and TRBJ2-3, is DSGVTQTPKHLITATGQRVTLRCSPRSGDLSVYWYQQSLDQGLQFLIQYYNGEERAKGNILERFSAQQFPDLHSELNLSSLELGDSALYFCASSPGGTADTQYFGPGTRLTVL.

The chain uses TRBV9 and TRBJ2-7; the D gene is possibly TRBD2 (6 bases). The germline CDR1 and CDR2 sequences are SGDLS and YYNGEE. The CDR3 has 14 residues. V lost 2 bases and J lost 0, with 9 bases in between. The CDR3: CASSVDGSSYEQYF. CDR3 DNA sequence: TGTGCCAGCAGCGTTGACGGGAGCTCCTACGAGCAGTACTTC.

The chain carries TRBV9 and TRBJ1-5; D call uncertain. The CDR3 is made up of 14 amino acids. In germline, CDR1 is SGDLS, CDR2 YYNGEE. The ends were cut back, 0 bases at V and 4 bases at J, with 8 bases in the middle. This CDR3 reads CASSVAGSNQPQHF. CDR3 DNA sequence: TGTGCCAGCAGCGTAGCAGGTAGTAATCAGCCCCAGCATTTT.

This chain uses TRBV9 with TRBJ2-1; D is uncertain. With 0 bases removed from V and 9 bases from J, the gap between germline ends came to 10 bases. Germline V gene sequence: CDR1 SGDLS, CDR2 YYNGEE. The CDR3 is made up of 13 amino acids. CDR3 DNA: TGTGCCAGCAGCGTAGTAGGAGAGGCTGAGCAGTTCTTC. It specifies CASSVVGEAEQFF.

V usage is TRBV6-6 and J usage is TRBJ2-7; TRBD2 agrees at 10 bases. J lost 1 base, V lost 5 bases, and 5 bases had no gene match. CDR1 and CDR2 from the germline V gene are MNHNY and SVGAGI (reference sequence). The CDR3 consists of 15 residues. DNA of the CDR3: TGTGCCAGCAGTACCGGACTAGCGGCTTCCTACGAGCAGTACTTC. This codes for CASSTGLAASYEQYF.

J is TRBJ1-2 and V is TRBV30, with 11 bases aligning to TRBD1. The CDR3 sequence is 14 residues long. The trim removed 0 bases at V and 8 bases at J, leaving 5 bases unmatched. CDR1 is GTSNPN, CDR2 SVGIG, per germline (reference sequence). The CDR3 DNA reads TGTGCCTGGAGTGTTGGCGGGACAGGGGGAGGCTACACCTTC. This gives the protein CAWSVGGTGGGYTF.

The chain combines TRBV11-2 with TRBJ1-5; a weak D match, TRBD1 (5 bases). Germline-derived CDR1 and CDR2 are SGHAT and FQNNGV. This CDR3 has 15 residues. Trimming cost V 1 base and J 8 bases, with 15 bases left between them. The CDR3 spells CASSLAGGVWEPQHF. DNA of the CDR3: TGTGCCAGCAGCTTAGCGGGGGGGGTTTGGGAGCCCCAGCATTTT.

J is TRBJ1-5 and V is TRBV28; no firm D call. The germline CDR1 and CDR2 sequences are MDHEN and SYDVKM. V lost 6 bases and J lost 5, with 11 bases in between. The CDR3 loop spans 13 amino acids. The CDR3 sequence: CASRDLGDQPQHF. In nucleotides, the CDR3 is TGTGCCAGCAGAGATCTAGGTGATCAGCCCCAGCATTTT.

The chain uses TRBV5-1 and TRBJ2-6; D is perhaps TRBD2 (6 bases). Trimming took 3 bases from V and 3 from J, leaving 16 bases between them. In germline, CDR1 is SGHRS, CDR2 YFSETQ. There are 17 residues in the CDR3. This chain's CDR3 is CASSSTGLWVGANVLTF. The DNA for the CDR3 is TGCGCCAGCAGCTCAACGGGACTCTGGGTTGGGGCCAACGTCCTGACTTTC.

This chain uses TRBV6-1 with TRBJ1-2, with TRBD1 matching over 7 bases. Trimming took 4 bases from V and 3 from J; bases not matched to a gene: 11. The germline CDR1 and CDR2 sequences are MNHNS and SASEGT. The CDR3 has 16 residues. The CDR3 spells CASSGGTEWGDYGYTF. The CDR3 DNA follows: TGTGCCAGCAGTGGCGGGACAGAATGGGGGGACTATGGCTACACCTTC.

The V gene is TRBV5-1, the J gene TRBJ1-6; D ambiguous. V shed 0 bases and J shed 9 bases, with 10 bases lying between them. Germline loops: CDR1 SGHRS, CDR2 YFSETQ. CDR3 length equals 14 residues. The CDR3 DNA reads as TGCGCCAGCAGCTTGGATACAGAAGGTTCACCCCTCCACTTT. Translated: CASSLDTEGSPLHF. Variable domain in full (rest from reference TRBV5-1 and TRBJ1-6): KAGVTQTPRYLIKTRGQQVTLSCSPISGHRSVSWYQQTPGQGLQFLFEYFSETQRNKGNFPGRFSGRQFSNSRSEMNVSTLELGDSALYLCASSLDTEGSPLHFGNGTRLTVT.

V gene TRBV15 combines with J gene TRBJ2-7; D is perhaps TRBD1 (6 bases). The CDR3 contains 16 residues. From germline, CDR1 is LNHNV and CDR2 YYDKDF (reference sequence). V was cut by 4 bases and J by 2 bases, with 18 bases left in between. Written as DNA, the CDR3 is TGTGCCACCAGCATAGCTACAGGGAGCCCCACCTACGAGCAGTACTTC. Protein: CATSIATGSPTYEQYF.

This clone is a singleton in its sample. V gene TRBV6-6 combines with J gene TRBJ2-1; 8 bases align to TRBD1. Trimming removed 6 bases from V and 7 bases from J; junction bases left unmatched: 5. The CDR3 runs 13 residues. The germline CDR1 and CDR2 sequences are MNHNY and SVGAGI (reference sequence). This CDR3 is CASRDRGGNEQFF. The DNA for the CDR3 is TGTGCCAGCAGAGACAGGGGTGGGAATGAGCAGTTCTTC.